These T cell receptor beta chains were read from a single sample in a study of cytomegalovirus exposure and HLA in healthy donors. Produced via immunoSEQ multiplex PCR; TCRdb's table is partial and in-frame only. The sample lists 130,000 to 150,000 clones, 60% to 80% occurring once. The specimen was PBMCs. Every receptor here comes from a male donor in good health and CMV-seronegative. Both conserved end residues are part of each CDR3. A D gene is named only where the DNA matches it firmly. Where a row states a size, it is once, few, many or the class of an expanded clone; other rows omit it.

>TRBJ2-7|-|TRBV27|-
TGTGCCAGCAGTTTATTGGGCGGGGGCCGGGGCTACGAGCAGTACTTC
CASSLLGGGRGYEQYF
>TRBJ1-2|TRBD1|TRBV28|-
TGTGCCAGCAGTTCCTCCGGGCAGGGGGCAGTCTATGGCTACACCTTC
CASSSSGQGAVYGYTF
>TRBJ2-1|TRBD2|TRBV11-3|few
TGTGCCAGCAGCTTTGGGTCGGGGGGTCTCTATGAGCAGTTCTTC
CASSFGSGGLYEQFF
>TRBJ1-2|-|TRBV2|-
TGTGCCAGCAGGACAGGTCTAAACTATGGCTACACCTTC
CASRTGLNYGYTF
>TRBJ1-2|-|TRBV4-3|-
TGCGCCAGCAGCCATCGAGGGGGTGATGGCTACACCTTC
CASSHRGGDGYTF
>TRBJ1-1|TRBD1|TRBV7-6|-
TGTGCCAGCAGCTTGAGACCGGGACAGGACACCGATGAGACTGAAGCTTTCTTT
CASSLRPGQDTDETEAFF
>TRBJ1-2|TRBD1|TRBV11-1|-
TGTGCCAGCAGTTCCGGGACAGGGAACTATGGCTACACCTTC
CASSSGTGNYGYTF
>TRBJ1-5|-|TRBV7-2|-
TGTGCCAGCAGCCCACGGCGGGCCGGCAATCAGCCCCAGCATTTT
CASSPRRAGNQPQHF
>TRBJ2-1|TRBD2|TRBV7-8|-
TGTGCCAGCAGCTTTTCTCTAGCGGGGGGGCCGCACAATGAGCAGTTCTTC
CASSFSLAGGPHNEQFF
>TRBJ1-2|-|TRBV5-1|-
TGCGCCAGCAGCTTCGGGGGGCGAGATGGCTACACCTTC
CASSFGGRDGYTF
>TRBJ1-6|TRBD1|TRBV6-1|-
TGTGCCAGCAGTGAGACAGGGGGAAGTTCACCCCTCCACTTT
CASSETGGSSPLHF
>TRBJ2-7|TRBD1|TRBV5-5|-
TGTGCCAGCAGCACCGGAGGACAGGGTTTTGACGAGCAGTACTTC
CASSTGGQGFDEQYF
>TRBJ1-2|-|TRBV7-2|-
TGTGCCAGCAGCTTAGCAGGGGCTGGTGGCTACACCTTC
CASSLAGAGGYTF
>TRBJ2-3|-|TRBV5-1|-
TGCGCCAGCAGCAGATCAGCTTCACTAGAGGTTACGCAGTATTTT
CASSRSASLEVTQYF
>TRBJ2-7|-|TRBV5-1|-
TGCGCCAGCAGCGTCGACAGGTTGATGTCCTACGAGCAGTACTTC
CASSVDRLMSYEQYF
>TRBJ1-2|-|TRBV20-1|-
TGCAAACCGAGGGATGGCTACACCTTC
CKPRDGYTF
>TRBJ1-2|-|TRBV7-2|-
TGTGCCAGCAGCTTAGAGGGGCTTGGCTACACCTTC
CASSLEGLGYTF
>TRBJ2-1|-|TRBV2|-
TGTGCCAGCAGTCCTGGACAGAATTACAATGAGCAGTTCTTC
CASSPGQNYNEQFF
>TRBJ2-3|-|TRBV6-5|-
TGTGCCAGCAGTTTGGGGAGCGTGGATACGCAGTATTTT
CASSLGSVDTQYF
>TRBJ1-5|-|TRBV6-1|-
TGTGCCAGCTGTTCAGCGGGGGGAAGCAATCAGCCCCAGCATTTT
CASCSAGGSNQPQHF
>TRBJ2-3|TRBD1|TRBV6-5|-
TGTGCCAGCAGACCCTACAGGGGAATGGATACGCAGTATTTT
CASRPYRGMDTQYF
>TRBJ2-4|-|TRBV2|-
TGTGCCAGCAGTGAGGACGGCGGGGCCAAAAACATTCAGTACTTC
CASSEDGGAKNIQYF
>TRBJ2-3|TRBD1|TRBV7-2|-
TGTGCCAGCAGTGTAAATCAGGGGGCTAAGACAGATACGCAGTATTTT
CASSVNQGAKTDTQYF
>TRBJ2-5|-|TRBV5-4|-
TGTGCCAGCAGCTTTGGGGGCAGCGAAGAGACCCAGTACTTC
CASSFGGSEETQYF
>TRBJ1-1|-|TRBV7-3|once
TGTGCCAGCAGCTTACGAGGCATACAGAACACTGAAGCTTTCTTT
CASSLRGIQNTEAFF
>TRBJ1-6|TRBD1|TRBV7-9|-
TGTGCCAGCAGCCGACAGGGGGTTGTTTCACCCCTCCACTTT
CASSRQGVVSPLHF
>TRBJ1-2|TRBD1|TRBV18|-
TGTGCCAGCTCATCTGTTCGCGTCTCGGGACAGGGATCTTACTATGGCTACACCTTC
CASSSVRVSGQGSYYGYTF
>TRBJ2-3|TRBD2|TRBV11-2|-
TGTGCCAGCAGCTCCTCCCCAAGGCGGGGGACCAGCACAGATACGCAGTATTTT
CASSSSPRRGTSTDTQYF
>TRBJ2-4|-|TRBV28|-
TGTGCCAGCAGTTTGCGGGGCGGCGGAAACAGTCAGTACTTC
CASSLRGGGNSQYF
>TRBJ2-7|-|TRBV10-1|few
TGCGCCAGCAGTGAGCGTTCAGGCTCCTACGAGCAGTACTTC
CASSERSGSYEQYF
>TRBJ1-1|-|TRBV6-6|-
TGTGCCAGCAGTTACCCCGAAGGAGGGATGAACACTGAAGCTTTCTTT
CASSYPEGGMNTEAFF
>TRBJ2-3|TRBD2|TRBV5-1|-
TGCGCCAGCAGTCACGGGGGGGACATAGATACGCAGTATTTT
CASSHGGDIDTQYF
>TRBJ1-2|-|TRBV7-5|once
TGTGTCAGAAGCACCTACCGCCAGGGGGCGGGGGGCTACACCTTC
CVRSTYRQGAGGYTF
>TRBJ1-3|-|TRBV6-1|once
TGTGCCAGCAGTGGAGAGGGTTGGGGAAACACCATATATTTT
CASSGEGWGNTIYF
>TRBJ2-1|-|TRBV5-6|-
TGTGCCAGCAGCCCACAGGATTACAATGAGCAGTTCTTC
CASSPQDYNEQFF
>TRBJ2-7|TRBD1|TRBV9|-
TGTGCCAGCAGCGAGAGACAGGGGTCCTACGAGCAGTACTTC
CASSERQGSYEQYF
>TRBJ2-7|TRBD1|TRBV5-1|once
TGCGCCAGCAGCTTGGGGGGCGCGACAGGGGGTGACGAGCAGTACTTC
CASSLGGATGGDEQYF
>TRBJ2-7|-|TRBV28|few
TGTGCCAGCAGTCCCCCGGGGCGCGGGGCTCACGAGCAGTACTTC
CASSPPGRGAHEQYF
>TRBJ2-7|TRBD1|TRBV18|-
TGTGCCAGCTCACCCCCGGGGTTTGCCGGGACAGACCCTTACTACTTC
CASSPPGFAGTDPYYF
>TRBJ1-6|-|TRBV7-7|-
TGTGCCAGCTCGAAGCGGGCGAGCTCCTATAATTCACCCCTCCACTTT
CASSKRASSYNSPLHF
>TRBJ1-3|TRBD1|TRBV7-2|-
TGTGCCAGCAGCACCACTACAGGGGGCTCTGGAAACACCATATATTTT
CASSTTTGGSGNTIYF
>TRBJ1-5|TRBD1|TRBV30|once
TGTGCCTGGAGTGTCGGGTCAGGGGGTAATCAGCCCCAGCATTTT
CAWSVGSGGNQPQHF
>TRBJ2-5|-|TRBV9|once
TGTGCCAGCAGCGTAGCGGGGGTCCGAGAAACCCAGTACTTC
CASSVAGVRETQYF
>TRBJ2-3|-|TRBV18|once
TGTGCCAGCTCACTGTACGACATTAGCACAGATACGCAGTATTTT
CASSLYDISTDTQYF
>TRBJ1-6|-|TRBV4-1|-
TGCGCCAGCAGCCCCCTTTGGAGCTCCTATAATTCACCCCTCCACTTT
CASSPLWSSYNSPLHF
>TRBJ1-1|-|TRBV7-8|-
TGTGCCAGCACCCCCGTCAGGGTTAACACTGAAGCTTTCTTT
CASTPVRVNTEAFF
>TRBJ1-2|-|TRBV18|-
TGTGCCAGCTCAGCCTCGGGGGGAGATAACTATGGCTACACCTTC
CASSASGGDNYGYTF